The 23 T cell receptor beta chains given below trace back to one sample, sequenced in a study of post-analysis software for immune sequencing data. Points from the study as a whole: About 5 TRBV segments occurring more often in patients than controls included TRBV5-6, TRBV5-1 and TRBV20-1.

TCR beta cDNA libraries included unique molecular identifiers. TCRdb reanalysed the PCR reads using MiXCR and keeps one entry per CDR3 protein. The table records around 770,000 distinct CDR3 sequences, more than 45% of them present only once. The antigens these receptors bind are not known. Sequenced sample: blood. The source of these receptors is a girl between 10 and 17 years old with multiple sclerosis.

V gene TRBV6-6 combines with J gene TRBJ1-4; D gene unclear. The CDR3 extends over 11 amino acids. Germline lookup yields CDR1 MNHNY and CDR2 SVGAGI (reference sequence). V lost 11 bases and J lost 8, with 12 bases in between. CDR3 amino acids: CAAGRGEKLFF. The DNA of the CDR3 is TGTGCCGCCGGGAGAGGCGAAAAACTGTTTTTT.

This clonotype was seen more than once but under ten times. This chain connects TRBV25-1 to TRBJ1-6; D may be TRBD1 (5 bases). Trimming removed 7 bases from V and 7 bases from J, with 14 bases in between. The CDR3 is 14 amino acids. The germline V gene encodes CDR1 MGHDK and CDR2 SYGVNS. DNA of the CDR3: TGTGCCAGCACCCAAGGGACGGTAAATTCACCCCTCCACTTT. It yields the protein CASTQGTVNSPLHF.

This clonotype was seen a single time. This chain links TRBV7-2 with TRBJ2-3, with 11 bases lining up with TRBD2. Germline V gives CDR1 SGHTA, CDR2 FQGNSA. The CDR3 extends over 15 amino acids. J lost 5 bases, V lost 5 bases, and 6 bases had no gene match. The CDR3, as DNA: TGTGCCAGCAGCAGAACTAGCGGGAGTTTAGATACGCAGTATTTT. This codes for CASSRTSGSLDTQYF. The entire variable domain, with the rest obtained from reference TRBV7-2 and TRBJ2-3, is as follows: GAGVSQSPSNKVTEKGKDVELRCDPISGHTALYWYRQSLGQGLEFLIYFQGNSAPDKSGLPSDRFSAERTGGSVSTLTIQRTQQEDSAVYLCASSRTSGSLDTQYFGPGTRLTVL.

In this sample, this clonotype turned up once. V gene TRBV11-3 combines with J gene TRBJ2-1; 7 bases line up with TRBD2. V trimming: 8 bases; J trimming: 4 bases; junction bases outside the gene matches: 11. Germline lookup yields CDR1 SGHNT and CDR2 YENEEA. The CDR3 totals 15 residues. This CDR3 is CASSWSGTGYNEQFF. The CDR3 nucleotides are TGTGCCAGCTCGTGGAGCGGGACTGGATACAATGAGCAGTTCTTC.

The rearrangement joins TRBV4-3 to TRBJ2-7; 10 nucleotides agree with TRBD2. CDR1 and CDR2 (germline): LGHNA, YSLEER. V dropped 0 bases and J dropped 4; count of bases not matched to a gene: 3. The CDR3 runs to 15 residues. CDR3 sequence (DNA): TGCGCCAGCAGCCAAGATCAGACTAGCGGGTACGAGCAGTACTTC. It encodes CASSQDQTSGYEQYF.

The chain combines TRBV28 with TRBJ2-3; D remains ambiguous. This CDR3 region has 13 residues. V shed 6 bases and J shed 6 bases, with 13 bases lying between them. The germline gives CDR1 MDHEN, CDR2 SYDVKM. The CDR3 sequence: CASSPPSLDTQYF. In nucleotides, the CDR3 is TGTGCCAGCAGCCCCCCCAGTTTGGATACGCAGTATTTT.

This clonotype was observed at least ten times. The chain joins TRBV3-1 to TRBJ2-7; 8 bases align to TRBD1. The CDR3 covers 13 residues. The germline gives CDR1 LGHDT, CDR2 YNNKEL (reference sequence). The CDR3: CAVRGRLSYEQYF. CDR3 DNA sequence: TGTGCTGTCAGGGGGCGTCTTTCTTACGAGCAGTACTTC.

A few counts support this clonotype. The chain combines TRBV20-1 with TRBJ2-7, with a possible D match to TRBD1 (8 bases). The V and J ends lost 1 base and 6 bases respectively, with 13 bases between them. The CDR3 is 13 amino acids. The germline CDR1 and CDR2 sequences are DFQATT and SNEGSKA (reference sequence). The CDR3 protein is CSARVYRGGEQYF. The CDR3 DNA is TGCAGTGCTAGAGTGTACAGGGGGGGCGAGCAGTACTTC.

The chain recombines TRBV7-8 with TRBJ2-3; D not resolved. The CDR3 is made up of 12 amino acids. Trimming shortened V by 4 bases and J by 8 bases, and 10 bases separated the two germline ends. The germline CDR1 and CDR2 sequences are SGHVS and FQNEAQ. CDR3 coding DNA: TGTGCCAGCAGCTCCCCCGCGGTTACGCAGTATTTT. This translates into CASSSPAVTQYF.

The chain is built from TRBV12-3 or TRBV12-4 and TRBJ1-2; tentative D call: TRBD1 (5 bases). The V and J ends lost 5 bases and 3 bases respectively, with 16 bases between them. This CDR3 is built from 15 residues. CDR3 in DNA: TGTGCCAGCAGTCCCGAGCAGGGAGGCGACTATGGCTACACCTTC. It yields the protein CASSPEQGGDYGYTF.

This clonotype turned up a few times. The chain joins TRBV7-2 to TRBJ2-5; 7 positions match TRBD1. Judging by the DNA end, TRBJ2-7 fits better; the J call may be wrong. Germline V CDR1 and CDR2: SGHTA, FQGNSA. There are 13 residues in the CDR3. The CDR3 DNA reads TGTGCCAGCAGCTACTTACAGGGGTTCGAGCAGTACTTC. Amino acid sequence: CASSYLQGFEQYF.

This clonotype has just one count. The CDR3 is CASSFTAANTGELFF. The CDR3 bases are TGCGCCAGCAGCTTCACAGCGGCGAACACCGGGGAGCTGTTTTTT. This chain uses TRBV5-1 with TRBJ2-2, with a weak D call TRBD2 (5 bases). The CDR3 loop spans 15 amino acids. Germline lookup yields CDR1 SGHRS and CDR2 YFSETQ. V gave up 2 bases and J gave up 0 bases, with 8 bases separating them.

This clonotype was found once. J is TRBJ2-1 and V is TRBV7-9; 8 nucleotides match TRBD2. V dropped 5 bases and J dropped 6; count of bases not matched to a gene: 21. Germline V gene data show CDR1 as SEHNR and CDR2 as FQNEAQ (reference sequence). This CDR3 region has 19 residues. Here the CDR3 DNA reads TGTGCCAGCAGCGCCGTGGGGCTAGCGGGTGCTCCCACCCCCAATGAGCAGTTCTTC. It encodes CASSAVGLAGAPTPNEQFF.

J is TRBJ2-7 and V is TRBV29-1; D remains unclear. Trimming cost V 3 bases and J 3 bases, with 6 bases left between them. The CDR3 is 11 amino acids. The V gene's germline CDR1 is SQVTM and CDR2 ANQGSEA. The CDR3: CSVDINYEQYF. CDR3 nucleotide sequence: TGCAGCGTTGATATAAACTACGAGCAGTACTTC.

The rearrangement uses TRBV20-1 and TRBJ2-5, with D uncertain. Germline assignment: CDR1 DFQATT and CDR2 SNEGSKA (reference sequence). V shed 3 bases and J shed 11 bases, with 25 bases lying between them. The CDR3 contains 15 residues. CDR3 region: CSASMGSVSYNEQYF. The CDR3 coding sequence is TGCAGTGCTAGTATGGGCAGCGTCTCCTACAATGAGCAGTACTTC.

This clonotype was detected a few times. This chain uses TRBV3-1 with TRBJ2-4; 10 nucleotides align to TRBD2. The J call may be mistaken, given a closer DNA end match to TRBJ2-5. Germline CDR1 is LGHDT and CDR2 is YNNKEL (reference sequence). The CDR3 is made up of 16 amino acids. The CDR3 coding sequence is TGTGCCAGCAGCCTTCGACTAGCGGGCTCCCAAGAGACCCAGTACTTC. Translation gives CASSLRLAGSQETQYF.

CDR3 in DNA: TGTGCCAGCACCCGCGGGAGGAGGGCAGATACGCAGTATTTT. It is translated as CASTRGRRADTQYF. The chain joins TRBV27 to TRBJ2-3, with TRBD2 identical over 8 bases. The CDR3 is 14 amino acids. Germline V gives CDR1 MNHEY, CDR2 SMNVEV (reference sequence). V lost 7 bases, J lost 4 bases, and 7 bases stayed unmatched.

The genes are TRBV25-1 and TRBJ2-3; no definite D call. The CDR3 has 16 amino acids. Germline V gene sequence: CDR1 MGHDK, CDR2 SYGVNS. The ends were cut back, 3 bases at V and 3 bases at J, with 16 bases in the middle. The CDR3 sequence: CASSDWVGRLTDTQYF. The CDR3 bases are TGTGCCAGCAGTGATTGGGTGGGTAGGCTGACAGATACGCAGTATTTT.

Only one count was recorded for this clonotype. The V gene is TRBV12-3 or TRBV12-4, the J gene TRBJ1-2; no clear D gene. The CDR3 is 14 residues long. The V end was cut by 5 bases, the J end by 7 bases, with 17 bases between. The CDR3 sequence: CASSPNLRPRGYTF. DNA for the CDR3: TGTGCCAGCAGTCCGAATCTGAGGCCGCGTGGCTACACCTTC.

This clonotype was counted only a few times. The chain uses TRBV24-1 and TRBJ2-1; 12 nucleotides align to TRBD2. The germline V gene encodes CDR1 KGHDR and CDR2 SFDVKD. J gave up 7 bases and V 1 base, and 4 bases lay outside the gene matches. The CDR3 consists of 16 residues. The CDR3, as DNA: TGTGCCACCAGTGATTTAGGACTAGCGGGGACTAATGAGCAGTTCTTC. Translated: CATSDLGLAGTNEQFF.

The V call is TRBV27, the J call TRBJ2-1; 7 nucleotides line up with TRBD2. V trimming: 3 bases; J trimming: 8 bases; junction bases outside the gene matches: 13. This CDR3 region has 16 residues. Per germline, CDR1 MNHEY and CDR2 SMNVEV (reference sequence). The CDR3 DNA sequence: TGTGCCAGCAGTTTGGGCCTCTTCCCAGGGAGGGATGAGCAGTTCTTC. Its protein product is CASSLGLFPGRDEQFF.

The chain uses TRBV30 and TRBJ2-7; 8 bases agree with TRBD2. The V and J ends lost 2 bases and 2 bases, in that order; junction bases with no gene match: 2. The CDR3 length is 13 residues. The germline CDR1 and CDR2 sequences are GTSNPN and SVGIG (reference sequence). The CDR3 here is CAWSPGGAYEQYF. CDR3 nucleotides: TGTGCCTGGAGTCCGGGAGGGGCCTACGAGCAGTACTTC.

This clonotype was recorded a few times. The chain recombines TRBV20-1 with TRBJ2-7; D is ambiguous. The CDR3 consists of 13 residues. Germline-derived CDR1 and CDR2 are DFQATT and SNEGSKA (reference sequence). V lost 1 base, J lost 3 bases, and 10 bases lay in between. The CDR3 here is CSARAGGVYEQYF. The DNA for the CDR3 is TGCAGTGCTAGAGCGGGCGGCGTCTACGAGCAGTACTTC.